This T cell receptor (beta chain) was sequenced in a study of CD8 T cells in ankylosing spondylitis. This clonotype was counted a few times. TCRdb recomputed calls from the 5' RACE reads with MiXCR, one row per CDR3 protein. The sample lists 340,000 or so distinct CDR3 sequences, roughly 15% occurring once. What was sequenced was blood, either unsorted or a sorted T cell fraction (not recorded which). The receptor's source is a male donor with ankylosing spondylitis or in good health (not recorded which).

CDR3 sequence reads: CSVWTGNTEAFF. The CDR3 nucleotides are TGCAGTGTTTGGACGGGGAACACTGAAGCTTTCTTT. J is TRBJ1-1 and V is TRBV20-1; unclear D gene. There are 12 residues in the CDR3. Germline V lookup: CDR1 DFQATT, CDR2 SNEGSKA (reference sequence). With 7 bases removed from V and 1 base from J, the gap between germline ends came to 10 bases.